The entry that follows covers one T cell receptor beta chain sequence. Its antigen is undetermined. V gave up 1 base and J gave up 7 bases, with 4 bases separating them. Looked up from germline, CDR1 is LNHNV and CDR2 is YYDKDF (reference sequence). This CDR3 is 12 amino acids long. A single record per CDR3 protein comes from TCRdb applying MiXCR to the reads. The sample records some 700,000 distinct CDR3 sequences, around 30% being singletons. This sample stems from a study of T cell repertoires in cytomegalovirus infection. Study-wide background: Well-studied HLA-B-restricted epitopes and recently identified HLA-C-restricted epitopes of CMV were both used in the study. Through public TCR beta signatures, both CMV infection and matching HLA type were indicated.

General study findings and limits: HLA-C-restricted CMV-specific TCR beta clonotypes were dominant in the ex vivo response.

This sequence joins TRBV15 and TRBJ1-4; unclear D gene. This clonotype was obtained from a human donor in good health (CMV status not recorded). Some clones in this sample may be carry-over from other donors' samples. The source was cultured PBMCs, collected from culture after CMV antigen stimulation. CDR3 in amino acids: CATSRGTEKLFF. CDR3 in DNA: TGTGCCACCAGCAGAGGGACTGAAAAACTGTTTTTT.